The sequence of this TCR beta chain was determined in a study of T cell changes during pregnancy in multiple sclerosis. Method: immunoSEQ multiplex PCR; TCRdb's copy keeps in-frame clones and lacks some. The sample lists 84,000 or so clones; 85% to 95% were seen once. This CDR3 comprises 14 residues. The junction had 3 bases not matched to a gene; V was cut back by 4 bases and J by 7 bases. Per germline, CDR1 SGHVS and CDR2 FQNEAQ. The material was peripheral blood, obtained in the third trimester of pregnancy. This clonotype was sampled from a female donor with multiple sclerosis, enrolled in a pregnancy study. V is TRBV7-8 and J is TRBJ1-6; TRBD1 matches at 8 bases. The CDR3 DNA reads TGTGCCAGCAGCTCGGACAGGGCGAATTCACCCCTCCACTTT. This gives the protein CASSSDRANSPLHF.